Presented here are 8 T cell receptor beta chains from one specimen sequenced in a study of cytomegalovirus exposure and HLA in healthy donors. Primers: 60 Vbeta forward and 13 Jbeta reverse. Profiled with immunoSEQ multiplex PCR; TCRdb holds only in-frame clones, not every one. The table lists under 150,000 clones, over 60% of them singletons. Sequencing was carried out using PBMCs. The receptors derive from a man aged 35 to 55 in good health and CMV-seropositive.

J is TRBJ1-1 and V is TRBV2, with 11 bases lining up with TRBD1. Looked up from germline, CDR1 is SNHLY and CDR2 is FYNNEI. V dropped 5 bases and J dropped 6; count of bases not matched to a gene: 5. The CDR3 spans 14 residues. Written as DNA, the CDR3 is TGTGCCAGCAGTCGAGGACAGGGGGCATCTGAAGCTTTCTTT. This sequence encodes CASSRGQGASEAFF.

The chain carries TRBV27 and TRBJ2-3; no reliable D call. Trimming took off 3 bases at V and 4 bases at J, with 5 bases between the two ends. CDR3 length: 12 residues. Germline assignment: CDR1 MNHEY and CDR2 SMNVEV (reference sequence). This CDR3 reads CASSFISDTQYF. The CDR3 nucleotides are TGTGCCAGCAGTTTTATATCAGATACGCAGTATTTT.

V usage is TRBV7-9 and J usage is TRBJ2-2, with TRBD2 as a possible D gene (5 bases). The CDR3 extends over 15 amino acids. V lost 3 bases and J 3 bases, leaving 11 bases between the germline ends. The germline V gene has CDR1 SEHNR and CDR2 FQNEAQ (reference sequence). The chain's CDR3 is CASSFDGVDTGELFF. In nucleotides, the CDR3 is TGTGCCAGCAGCTTTGACGGGGTAGACACCGGGGAGCTGTTTTTT.

The J gene is TRBJ1-3, the V gene TRBV19; D unclear. V gave up 7 bases and J gave up 0 bases, with 7 bases separating them. CDR3 length: 13 amino acids. Germline V lookup: CDR1 LNHDA, CDR2 SQIVND (reference sequence). The CDR3 loop is CASKPSSGNTIYF. The CDR3 DNA follows: TGTGCCAGTAAACCGAGCTCTGGAAACACCATATATTTT.

The rearrangement uses TRBV5-1 and TRBJ1-1; TRBD1 aligns across 7 bases. CDR3 length equals 13 residues. V dropped 5 bases and J dropped 6; count of bases not matched to a gene: 7. CDR1 and CDR2 from the germline V gene are SGHRS and YFSETQ. CDR3 DNA: TGCGCCAGCAGATCTGAGGGGGCAGCTGAAGCTTTCTTT. Protein: CASRSEGAAEAFF.

This sequence joins TRBV19 and TRBJ1-2, with 7 bases identical to TRBD1. CDR3 length equals 15 residues. Germline V gene sequence: CDR1 LNHDA, CDR2 SQIVND (reference sequence). Trimming removed 4 bases from V and 4 bases from J; junction bases left unmatched: 9. CDR3 nucleotides: TGTGCCAGTAGTACCCAAACAGGGGTCGCCTATGGCTACACCTTC. Amino acids: CASSTQTGVAYGYTF. The full variable domain, its missing parts supplied by reference TRBV19 and TRBJ1-2, is DGGITQSPKYLFRKEGQNVTLSCEQNLNHDAMYWYRQDPGQGLRLIYYSQIVNDFQKGDIAEGYSVSREKKESFPLTVTSAQKNPTAFYLCASSTQTGVAYGYTFGSGTRLTVV.

The V call is TRBV12-5, the J call TRBJ2-5; maybe TRBD1 (5 bases). The J call may not be correct, given that the DNA end is closer to TRBJ2-7. Germline V gene sequence: CDR1 LGHNT, CDR2 FRNRAP. The CDR3 runs to 15 residues. CDR3 DNA sequence: TGTGCTAGTGGTTTGGTATCTACAGGTGCCTACGAGCAGTACTTC. Translated: CASGLVSTGAYEQYF.

The chain has TRBV6-1 and TRBJ1-2; 9 bases match TRBD1. CDR3 size: 15 residues. Germline V gene data show CDR1 as MNHNS and CDR2 as SASEGT. V was clipped by 3 bases and J by 8 bases; unmatched bases: 10. This CDR3 reads CASSEMIRQGEGYTF. The CDR3 region has the DNA TGTGCCAGCAGTGAGATGATCAGACAGGGGGAAGGCTACACCTTC.